The clone carrying this T cell receptor beta chain was observed a few times. These data originate in a study of low-dose radiotherapy and immunotherapy resistance in tumors. Per the germline V gene, CDR1 is SGDLS and CDR2 is YYNGEE. Trimming pared 0 bases from V and 3 bases from J, leaving 10 bases between. CDR3 length equals 15 residues. Time point noted: before trial treatment. Those who qualified had advanced solid tumors (lacking tumor-infiltrating lymphocytes). TRAV- and TRBV-specific primers primed first-strand cDNA, covering alpha and beta chains. Over 20 PCR cycles, TCRs were amplified from a constant-region primer and V-primer adapter. Isolated mRNA underwent amplification by in vitro transcription. TCRdb reprocessed the reads with MiXCR, giving one entry per CDR3 protein. The sample shows over 65,000 distinct CDR3 sequences, roughly a sixth of them seen only once.

The sequenced sample was PBMCs, obtained before treatment. This chain links TRBV9 with TRBJ1-3; no firm D call. The TCR sequence derives from a male donor with prostate cancer. The CDR3 DNA reads as TGTGCCAGCAGCGTAGGGTCCGGGAGTGGAAACACCATATATTTT. It translates to CASSVGSGSGNTIYF.